This T cell receptor beta chain was captured in a study of long-term antiretroviral therapy in people with HIV. Study details: Samples collected earliest predate the 2015 immediate-ART recommendation by about a decade. Study-level findings and limits: Repertoires looked antigen-experienced, with only a slight naive shift after ART. Clones that had undergone expansion before ART dominated the repertoire at all time points. Patients on ART gained diversity, which nonetheless stayed below transplant donor controls.

Run at survey level, the immunoSEQ assay was version v3.0. Using immunoSEQ multiplex PCR, the repertoire was profiled, and TCRdb retains in-frame clones only, with some absent. This sample has over 5,500 clones, with 70% to 90% found just once. CDR3 length: 15 amino acids. CDR1 is LNHDA and CDR2 is SQIVND in the germline V gene (reference sequence). The V end lost 5 bases, the J end lost 3 bases, and 17 bases lay between the germline ends. In regard to this clone: Antigen: not known.

V and J are TRBV19 and TRBJ2-7, with a possible D match to TRBD2 (6 bases). The receptor was isolated from a woman between 45 and 65 years old with HIV. The sequencing used unsorted PBMCs, collected 3.7 years after starting antiretroviral therapy. CDR3 loop: CASSGGTLALYEQYF. The CDR3 DNA is TGTGCCAGTAGTGGAGGGACCTTAGCACTCTACGAGCAGTACTTC.